This T cell receptor beta chain originates from a study of early T cells in non-severe SARS-CoV-2 infection. TCRdb called the 5' RACE reads again in MiXCR, with one record for every CDR3 protein. Of 55,000 to 65,000 distinct CDR3 sequences detected, 10% to 15% appear once; the ten largest clones hold over 1.2%. The sample holds a few counts of this clonotype. Germline loops: CDR1 MDHEN, CDR2 SYDVKM. Trimming at V came to 5 bases and at J to 2 bases, leaving 3 bases not matched to a gene. The CDR3 totals 13 residues. This material consisted of whole blood, taken at baseline. The rearrangement joins TRBV28 to TRBJ2-7; 7 nucleotides line up with TRBD2. The clonotype was recovered from an adult who was a healthcare worker with PCR-confirmed SARS-CoV-2 infection or an uninfected control (not recorded which). CDR3 region: CASSPGLTYEQYF. Written as DNA, the CDR3 is TGTGCCAGCAGTCCGGGACTAACCTACGAGCAGTACTTC.